Listed below are T cell receptor beta chains from one sample, sequenced in a study of shared clonotypes between healthy human individuals. Assay used: immunoSEQ multiplex PCR; TCRdb lists only in-frame clones, some missing. The sample includes about 1.1 million clones, around three quarters of them seen just once. Material for sequencing was memory CD4+ T cells from PBMCs. Every receptor here comes from a man aged 18-30 years in good health. Some clones in this sample may be carry-over from other donors' samples. CDR3s include the opening cysteine and the closing phenylalanine or tryptophan. D genes are given only for firm matches. Rows may omit the clone size; those that give it use once, few, many or a size class.

d_gene	v_gene	abundance	j_gene	CDR3aa	CDR3nt
NA	TRBV13	NA	TRBJ2-2	CASNREVHTGELFF	TGTGCCAGCAACAGGGAGGTTCACACCGGGGAGCTGTTTTTT
TRBD1	TRBV11-2	NA	TRBJ1-2	CASSLGPTGGGGYTF	TGTGCCAGCAGCTTAGGCCCGACAGGGGGAGGTGGCTACACCTTC
NA	TRBV7-8	many	TRBJ1-5	CASSRSNQPQHF	TGTGCCAGCAGCCGTAGCAATCAGCCCCAGCATTTT
TRBD2	TRBV7-6	few	TRBJ2-2	CASSLVREVGELFF	TGTGCCAGCAGCTTAGTACGGGAGGTGGGGGAGCTGTTTTTT
NA	TRBV7-3	NA	TRBJ2-2	CASSSGWNTGELFF	TGTGCCAGCAGCTCCGGCTGGAACACCGGGGAGCTGTTTTTT
NA	TRBV7-2	NA	TRBJ2-7	CASSLGGNNEQYF	TGTGCCAGCAGCTTAGGTGGAAACAACGAGCAGTACTTC
NA	TRBV7-8	NA	TRBJ1-5	CASSSTGPRDYYSNQPQHF	TGTGCCAGCAGTTCCACCGGGCCTCGGGATTATTATAGCAATCAGCCCCAGCATTTT
NA	TRBV18	once	TRBJ1-5	CASSPPARGGNQPQHF	TGTGCCAGCTCACCACCGGCCAGGGGAGGCAATCAGCCCCAGCATTTT
TRBD2	TRBV11-2	NA	TRBJ2-1	CASSTTSGTYNEQFF	TGTGCCAGCAGCACCACTAGCGGAACCTACAATGAGCAGTTCTTC
NA	TRBV28	many	TRBJ2-7	CASSPTFKYEQYF	TGTGCCAGCAGCCCCACTTTTAAGTACGAGCAGTACTTC
TRBD1	TRBV2	NA	TRBJ1-1	CASSRQGAGNTEAFF	TGTGCCAGCAGTCGACAGGGGGCCGGGAACACTGAAGCTTTCTTT
TRBD1	TRBV6-1	few	TRBJ1-2	CASSEGTGGYGYTF	TGTGCCAGCAGTGAAGGGACAGGGGGCTATGGCTACACCTTC
TRBD1	TRBV9	NA	TRBJ1-2	CASSESRGLGGYTF	TGTGCCAGCAGCGAGAGCAGGGGGTTAGGTGGCTACACCTTC
NA	TRBV9	NA	TRBJ1-1	CASSGATPNTEAFF	TGTGCCAGCAGCGGCGCAACCCCGAACACTGAAGCTTTCTTT
NA	TRBV7-8	once	TRBJ2-7	CASSLSSVTAFSYEQYF	TGTGCCAGCAGCTTATCCTCCGTAACAGCCTTTTCCTACGAGCAGTACTTC
TRBD1	TRBV7-9	NA	TRBJ1-4	CASSLRGDRGNEKLFF	TGTGCCAGCAGCTTGCGAGGGGACAGGGGGAATGAAAAACTGTTTTTT
NA	TRBV5-1	NA	TRBJ2-1	CASSWDTGEEFF	TGCGCCAGCAGCTGGGATACAGGGGAGGAGTTCTTC
TRBD1	TRBV7-2	NA	TRBJ1-1	CASSTRQGSGKAFF	TGTGCCAGCAGCACGCGACAGGGATCCGGGAAAGCTTTCTTT
TRBD2	TRBV2	NA	TRBJ2-1	CASSRLAGGQNPYNEQFF	TGTGCCAGCTCTAGACTAGCGGGAGGCCAAAACCCTTACAATGAGCAGTTCTTC
NA	TRBV11-2	few	TRBJ1-1	CASSPGQRNTEAFF	TGTGCCAGCAGCCCGGGTCAGAGGAACACTGAAGCTTTCTTT
TRBD2	TRBV18	NA	TRBJ2-5	CASSLRTSGRARQETQYF	TGTGCCAGCTCCCTGAGGACTAGCGGGAGGGCCCGACAAGAGACCCAGTACTTC
TRBD2	TRBV4-1	many	TRBJ2-1	CASSQGSSGVYNEQFF	TGCGCCAGCAGCCAAGGATCTAGCGGGGTCTACAATGAGCAGTTCTTC
NA	TRBV2	NA	TRBJ1-5	CASKTEAIANQPQHF	TGTGCCAGCAAGACAGAGGCTATAGCAAATCAGCCCCAGCATTTT
NA	TRBV6-5	NA	TRBJ2-7	CASRERKQGSYEQYF	TGTGCCAGCAGAGAACGGAAGCAGGGATCCTACGAGCAGTACTTC
TRBD2	TRBV28	NA	TRBJ2-2	CASRRLAWNTGELFF	TGTGCCAGCAGGAGACTAGCTTGGAACACCGGGGAGCTGTTTTTT
NA	TRBV6-6	once	TRBJ2-5	CASSRRQSKYQETQYF	TGTGCCAGCAGTCGACGACAGTCCAAGTACCAAGAGACCCAGTACTTC
NA	TRBV30	NA	TRBJ2-7	CAWTRGLSSYEQYF	TGTGCCTGGACCCGGGGCCTGAGCTCCTACGAGCAGTACTTC
TRBD1	TRBV9	NA	TRBJ1-2	CASSVANRGNYGYTF	TGTGCCAGCAGCGTAGCTAACAGGGGGAACTATGGCTACACCTTC
NA	TRBV27	NA	TRBJ1-1	CASRQFGQLRGWNTEAFF	TGTGCCAGCAGACAATTCGGACAGCTACGTGGATGGAACACTGAAGCTTTCTTT
NA	TRBV5-6	few	TRBJ1-5	CASRSPLGKGQPQHF	TGTGCCAGCAGGAGTCCGTTGGGAAAGGGACAGCCCCAGCATTTT